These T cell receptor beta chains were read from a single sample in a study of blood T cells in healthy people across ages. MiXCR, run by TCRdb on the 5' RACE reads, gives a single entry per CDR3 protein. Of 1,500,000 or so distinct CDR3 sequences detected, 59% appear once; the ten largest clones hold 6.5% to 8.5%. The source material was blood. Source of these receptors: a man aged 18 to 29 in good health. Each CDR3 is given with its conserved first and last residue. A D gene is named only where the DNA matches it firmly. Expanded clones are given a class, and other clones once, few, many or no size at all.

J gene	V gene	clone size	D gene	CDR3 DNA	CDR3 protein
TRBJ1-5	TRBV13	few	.	TGTGCCAGCAGCTTAGTCAGCCCGAGGAACAATCAGCCCCAGCATTTT	CASSLVSPRNNQPQHF
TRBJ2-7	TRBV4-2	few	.	TGTGCCAGCAGCCAAGTCGGGGCCCCATACGAGCAGTACTTC	CASSQVGAPYEQYF
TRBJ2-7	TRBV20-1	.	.	TGCAGTGCTGTCGGGACAACCTACGAGCAGTACTTC	CSAVGTTYEQYF
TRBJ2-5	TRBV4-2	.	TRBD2	TGTGCCAGCAGCCAAGCGACTAGCGGGGGGACCCACTGGAATGAGCAGTACTTC	CASSQATSGGTHWNEQYF
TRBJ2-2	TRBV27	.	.	TGTGCCAGCAGTTTAAAGGGCCGTGGAGGGCTCGCCGGGGAGCTGTTTTTT	CASSLKGRGGLAGELFF
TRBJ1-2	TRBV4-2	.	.	TGTGCCAGCAGCCAAGAATCAGGCGCCCCTAACTATGGCTACACCTTC	CASSQESGAPNYGYTF
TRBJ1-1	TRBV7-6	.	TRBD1	TGTGCCAGCAGCTTAGCGAGGTTGAGGGGGCATAGATACCAAGCTTTCTTT	CASSLARLRGHRYQAFF
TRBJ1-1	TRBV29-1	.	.	TGCAGCGTTCATATCGTGAACACTGAAGCTTTCTTT	CSVHIVNTEAFF
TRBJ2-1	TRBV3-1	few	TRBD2	TGTGCCAGCAGCCAAGCGGGGGGGACTTTCGATGAGCAGTTCTTC	CASSQAGGTFDEQFF
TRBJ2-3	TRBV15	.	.	TGTGTCACCAGCAGCCGGTCAGGGGACATCTCGGATACGCAGTATTTT	CVTSSRSGDISDTQYF
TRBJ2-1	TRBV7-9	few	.	TGTGCCAGCAGCAGTATATTAAGGCGGCAAACGATGAACTACAATGAGCAGTTCTTC	CASSSILRRQTMNYNEQFF
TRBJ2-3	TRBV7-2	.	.	TGTGCCAGCAGTCCGGCCTCTAACAGGGCAGGGGATACGCAGTATTTT	CASSPASNRAGDTQYF
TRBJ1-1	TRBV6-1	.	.	TGTGCCAGCAGTGAAGCGCTGGGGAGACAGAGGACTGAAGCTTTCTTT	CASSEALGRQRTEAFF
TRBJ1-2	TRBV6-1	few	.	TGTGCCAGCAGTGCTAGGACAGCTAACTATGGCTACACCTTC	CASSARTANYGYTF
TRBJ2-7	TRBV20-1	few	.	TGCAGTGCTAGCCGGGCCCCTCGGAGCTACGAGCAGTACTTC	CSASRAPRSYEQYF
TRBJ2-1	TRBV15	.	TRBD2	TGTGCCACCAGCAGGGGCCCGGCGGGAGTGGTATATGAGCAGTTCTTC	CATSRGPAGVVYEQFF
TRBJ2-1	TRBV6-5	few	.	TGTGCCAGCAGTTACTTTGGGGGCAATGAGCAGTTCTTC	CASSYFGGNEQFF
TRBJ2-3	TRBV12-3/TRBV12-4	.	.	TGTGCCAGCAGTTCATATGGAGACACAGATACGCAGTATTTT	CASSSYGDTDTQYF
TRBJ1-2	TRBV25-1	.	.	TGTGCCAGCAGTGAATGGGGGCCGAACTATGGCTACACCTTC	CASSEWGPNYGYTF
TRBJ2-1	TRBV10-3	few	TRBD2	TGTGCCATCAGTGAGAGCCGTAGCGGGAGGGTCTCCTACAATGAGCAGTTCTTC	CAISESRSGRVSYNEQFF
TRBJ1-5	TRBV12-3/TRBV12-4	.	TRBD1	TGTGCCAGCAGGGCGACAGGGGTTGGTCAGCCCCAGCATTTT	CASRATGVGQPQHF
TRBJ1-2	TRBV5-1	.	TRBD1	TGCGCCAGCAGCTTTGAACCGGGACAGGGGGCTGAGGGCTACACCTTC	CASSFEPGQGAEGYTF
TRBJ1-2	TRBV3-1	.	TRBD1	TGTGCCAGCAGCCATCGGGGACAGGGAGACTATGGCTACACCTTC	CASSHRGQGDYGYTF
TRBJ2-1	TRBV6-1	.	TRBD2	TGTGCCAGCAGTGAAGCGGGACTAGCGGGATATGAGCAGTTCTTC	CASSEAGLAGYEQFF
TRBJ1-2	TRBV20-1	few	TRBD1	TGCAGTGCTAAAGGGAGACAGGGATACTATGGCTACACCTTC	CSAKGRQGYYGYTF
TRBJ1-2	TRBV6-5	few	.	TGTGCCAGCAGCCAACCGGCACTCGGGGCTTATGGCTACACCTTC	CASSQPALGAYGYTF
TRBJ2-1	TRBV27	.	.	TGTGCCAGCAGTTTAAGTCCCCCCCAGGGCGCGGGCGAGCAGTTCTTC	CASSLSPPQGAGEQFF
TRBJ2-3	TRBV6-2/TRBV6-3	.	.	TGTGCCAGCAGTTCTCGACTATTACCGCAGTATTTT	CASSSRLLPQYF
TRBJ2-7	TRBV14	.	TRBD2	TGTGCCAGCAGCCAAGTGGGGACTAGTGATGTCTACGAGCAGTACTTC	CASSQVGTSDVYEQYF
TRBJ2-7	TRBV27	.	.	TGTGCCAGCAGTTTTTCGGAAAAGGGCTACGAGCAGTACTTC	CASSFSEKGYEQYF
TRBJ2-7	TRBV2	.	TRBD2	TGTGCCAGAACTGACCGGGCAAGGAGCGGGAGACAACCCGAGCAGTACTTC	CARTDRARSGRQPEQYF
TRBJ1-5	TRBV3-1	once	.	TGTGTCAGCAGCCAAGATCTAACACCGCTCCAGCCCCAGCATTTT	CVSSQDLTPLQPQHF
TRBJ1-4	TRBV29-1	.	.	TGCAGCGTTGCGGACGGTAATGAAAAACTGTTTTTT	CSVADGNEKLFF
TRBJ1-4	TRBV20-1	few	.	TGCAGTGCTAGACTGACGGGGGGGGCTAATGAAAAACTGTTTTTT	CSARLTGGANEKLFF
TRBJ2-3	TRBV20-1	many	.	TGCAGTGCTGAAGAAAAGCGGAGGAGCACAGATACGCAGTATTTT	CSAEEKRRSTDTQYF
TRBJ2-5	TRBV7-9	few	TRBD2	TGTGCCAGCAGCTTCCGGGCGGGAGCGGGTCAAGAGACCCAGTACTTC	CASSFRAGAGQETQYF
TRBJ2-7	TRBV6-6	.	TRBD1	TGTGCCAGCAGTTACACCGACAGGGGGCTTGGGCAGTACTTC	CASSYTDRGLGQYF
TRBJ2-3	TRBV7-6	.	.	TGTGCCAGCAGCTATACACCCGATACGCAGTATTTT	CASSYTPDTQYF
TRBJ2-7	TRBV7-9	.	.	TGTGCCAGCAGCTTACAATCCCCCGAGCAGTACTTC	CASSLQSPEQYF
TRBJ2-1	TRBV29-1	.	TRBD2	TGCAGCGTTGAAGGCCCCGTATTAGCGGGCACCCACAATGAGCAGTTCTTC	CSVEGPVLAGTHNEQFF
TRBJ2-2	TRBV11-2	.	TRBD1	TGTGCCAGCAGCTACAAAACAGGGGGATGGAACCTATACACCGGGGAGCTGTTTTTT	CASSYKTGGWNLYTGELFF
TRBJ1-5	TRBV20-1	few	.	TGCAGTGCTAGTTTGGGGGAGTTCAATCAGCCCCAGCATTTT	CSASLGEFNQPQHF
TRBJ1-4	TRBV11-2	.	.	TGTGCCAGCAGGCGGACAGCCAATAATGAAAAACTGTTTTTT	CASRRTANNEKLFF